This T cell receptor beta chain comes out of a study of cytomegalovirus exposure and HLA in healthy donors. Study-wide results and limits: The analysis excluded some indistinguishable V segments, including TRBV6-2 and TRBV6-3. Being productive about 87% or about 30% of the time was typical of most TCR beta V segments in an earlier analysis.

Primers included in the PCR were 60 Vbeta and 13 Jbeta primers. In the source study's methods: In a later analysis, 10 million to 11 million of 60 million to 80 million unique beta chains occurred in at least two donors. TCRdb's table, derived via immunoSEQ multiplex PCR, lists solely in-frame clones and lacks some. That table furnishes V, J and clone size, whereas the DNA furnished D and trimming. The sample holds some 150,000 clones, 79% seen once. Turning to this clone: The target antigen is unknown.

This CDR3 comprises 13 residues. Germline lookup yields CDR1 SGHNT and CDR2 YYREEE (reference sequence). The chain carries TRBV5-4 and TRBJ2-5; weak D call: TRBD2 (6 bases). The J call is in doubt because the DNA end fits TRBJ2-7 better. The receptor's source is a man in his forties or fifties in good health and CMV-seropositive. Specimen: PBMCs. The CDR3 DNA reads TGTGCCAGCAGCATGGCGGGGAACGACGAGCAGTACTTC. Translated, it gives CASSMAGNDEQYF.